Here is one T cell receptor beta chain with its context. The data stem from a study of blood T cell repertoires in COVID-19. Germline V gene lookup returns CDR1 LNHDA and CDR2 SQIVND (reference sequence). The junction had 13 bases not matched to a gene; V was cut back by 6 bases and J by 8 bases. The CDR3 extends over 15 amino acids. Sequenced by immunoSEQ multiplex PCR; TCRdb stores in-frame clones only, minus some. Here the sample spans tens of thousands of clones, 83% being singletons. The chain recombines TRBV19 with TRBJ2-1; TRBD2 agrees at 7 bases. The sequencing input was peripheral blood. The clonotype was recovered from a man aged 50-59 years with COVID-19, enrolled during active disease. CDR3 coding DNA: TGTGCCAGTAGCGATTTTTGGCGGGAGACCGATGAGCAGTTCTTC. It codes for CASSDFWRETDEQFF.